This T cell receptor (beta chain) was recovered during a study of shared clonotypes between healthy human individuals. Profiling relied on immunoSEQ multiplex PCR, and the TCRdb table lists in-frame clones only, not all of them. In the table there are roughly 520,000 clones, approximately 95% of which are singletons. Germline assignment: CDR1 SGHTA and CDR2 FQGNSA. The V gene lost 4 bases and the J gene lost 4 bases, with 17 bases spanning the gap. The CDR3 runs 15 residues. The sequence was obtained from a woman younger than 45 in good health. The chain employs TRBV7-2 and TRBJ2-7; D may be TRBD2 (5 bases). Material for sequencing was naive CD4+ T cells sorted from blood. As for subset: CD45RA+ positively selected. The CDR3 loop reads CASSSRSNGKYEQYF. The CDR3 nucleotides are TGTGCCAGCAGCTCCAGGTCGAACGGGAAATACGAGCAGTACTTC.